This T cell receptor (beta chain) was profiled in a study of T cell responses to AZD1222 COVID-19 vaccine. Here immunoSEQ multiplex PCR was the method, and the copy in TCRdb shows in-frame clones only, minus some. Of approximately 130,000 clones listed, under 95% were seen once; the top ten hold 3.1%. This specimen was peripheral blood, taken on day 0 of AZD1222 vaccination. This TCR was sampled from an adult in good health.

In DNA, the CDR3 is TGTGCCAGCAGTTTAACTTTACAGGGGGCGGCAGCTTTCTTT. The encoded protein is CASSLTLQGAAAFF. The rearrangement uses TRBV28 and TRBJ1-1, with 9 bases fitting TRBD1. This CDR3 region has 14 residues. Looked up from germline, CDR1 is MDHEN and CDR2 is SYDVKM. V trimming: 2 bases; J trimming: 10 bases; junction bases outside the gene matches: 8.